This T cell receptor beta chain was identified during a study of blood T cell repertoires in COVID-19. In the study overall: The United States, Italy and Spain provided the acute and convalescent COVID-19 samples. PBMCs, B-cell-depleted T cells, or T cells provided the cDNA or gDNA that made up the material.

With V trimmed by 4 bases and J by 4 bases, 8 bases remained unmatched. The CDR3 runs to 15 residues. Germline V gene lookup returns CDR1 LGHNA and CDR2 YNFKEQ. The protocol was immunoSEQ multiplex PCR, while the TCRdb copy is restricted to in-frame clones and leaves out a portion. The data hold about 59,000 clones, with 91% observed a single time. The chain has TRBV4-2 and TRBJ2-5, with 8 nucleotides matching TRBD1. The receptor's source is a human donor in a cohort sampled during active COVID-19. What was sequenced was peripheral blood. This CDR3 is CASSLRDRGGETQYF. Here the CDR3 DNA reads TGTGCCAGCAGCCTCCGAGACAGGGGCGGAGAGACCCAGTACTTC.